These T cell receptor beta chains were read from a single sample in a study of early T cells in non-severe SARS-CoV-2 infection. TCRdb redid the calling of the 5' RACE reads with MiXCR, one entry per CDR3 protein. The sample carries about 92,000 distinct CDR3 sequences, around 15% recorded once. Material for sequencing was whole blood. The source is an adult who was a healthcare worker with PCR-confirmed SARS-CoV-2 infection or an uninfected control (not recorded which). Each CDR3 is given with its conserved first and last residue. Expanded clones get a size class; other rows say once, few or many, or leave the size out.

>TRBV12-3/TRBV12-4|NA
CASSGGGTANSPLHF
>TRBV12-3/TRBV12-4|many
CASSLRDSPLHF
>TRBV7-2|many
CASSLDRQAYNEQFF
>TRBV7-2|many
CASSPGLAGGTDTQYF
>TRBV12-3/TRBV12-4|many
CASSLGGENTEAFF
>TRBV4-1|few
CASNQLGQGSYEQYF
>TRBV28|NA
CASSFTGREQYF
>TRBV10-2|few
CASSSQGMNTEAFF
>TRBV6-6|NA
CASSFGKPAAFF
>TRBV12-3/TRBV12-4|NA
CASSYKWNYGYTF
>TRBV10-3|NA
CAISPSTDETQYF
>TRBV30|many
CAWSVGLAGEQFF
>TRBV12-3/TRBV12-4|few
CASTPQRGLSTDTQYF
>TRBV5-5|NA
CASSPGLAGNGEQFF
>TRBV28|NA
CASSSGRMNTEAFF
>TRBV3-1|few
CASSQDPTETGEQFF
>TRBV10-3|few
CAIRAGQGGETQYF